Below, one T cell receptor (beta chain) is given with its context. The sample originates from a study of blood T cell repertoires in COVID-19. Sequencing used immunoSEQ multiplex PCR; TCRdb keeps in-frame clones, though not all of them. Among about 150,000 clones listed, over 65% were seen once. This TCR derives from a human donor in a cohort sampled during active COVID-19. The sample consisted of peripheral blood.

The CDR3 bases are TGTGCCAGCAGTTTTCTGACAGGGCGGGCCGGGGAGCTGTTTTTT. It is translated as CASSFLTGRAGELFF. This chain joins TRBV28 and TRBJ2-2, with 7 nucleotides matching TRBD1. V lost 3 bases and J lost 6; bases outside the gene matches: 7. The CDR3 spans 15 residues. Germline lookup yields CDR1 MDHEN and CDR2 SYDVKM.